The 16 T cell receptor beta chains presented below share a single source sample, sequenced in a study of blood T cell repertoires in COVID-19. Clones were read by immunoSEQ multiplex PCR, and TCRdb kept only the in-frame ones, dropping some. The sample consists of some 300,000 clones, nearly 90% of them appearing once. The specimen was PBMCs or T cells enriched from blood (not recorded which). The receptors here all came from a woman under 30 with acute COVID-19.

Here the CDR3 DNA reads TGTGCCAGCAGGCCCGGGACAGGGGGTTTATACACTGAAGCTTTCTTT. Protein: CASRPGTGGLYTEAFF. The genes are TRBV28 and TRBJ1-1; TRBD1 aligns across 11 bases. Germline V gene lookup returns CDR1 MDHEN and CDR2 SYDVKM. There are 16 residues in the CDR3. V lost 6 bases and J lost 3; bases outside the gene matches: 9.

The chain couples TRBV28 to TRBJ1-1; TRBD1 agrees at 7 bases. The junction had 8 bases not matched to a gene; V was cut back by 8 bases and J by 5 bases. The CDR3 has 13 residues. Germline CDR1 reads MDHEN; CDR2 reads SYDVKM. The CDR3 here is CASQQGRRTEAFF. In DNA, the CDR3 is TGTGCCAGCCAACAGGGGAGGCGGACTGAAGCTTTCTTT.

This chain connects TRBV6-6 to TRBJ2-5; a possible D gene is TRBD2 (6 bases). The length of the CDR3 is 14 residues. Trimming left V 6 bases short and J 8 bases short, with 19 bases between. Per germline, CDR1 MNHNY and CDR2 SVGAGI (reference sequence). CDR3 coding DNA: TGTGCCAGCAGCCCCATTAGCGGCGGGCAAACCCAGTACTTC. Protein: CASSPISGGQTQYF.

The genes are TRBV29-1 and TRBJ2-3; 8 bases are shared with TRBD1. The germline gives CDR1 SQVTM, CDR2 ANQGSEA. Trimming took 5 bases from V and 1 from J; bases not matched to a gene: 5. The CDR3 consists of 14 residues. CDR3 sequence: CSVQETGGTDTQYF. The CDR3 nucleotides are TGCAGCGTTCAGGAGACAGGGGGCACAGATACGCAGTATTTT.

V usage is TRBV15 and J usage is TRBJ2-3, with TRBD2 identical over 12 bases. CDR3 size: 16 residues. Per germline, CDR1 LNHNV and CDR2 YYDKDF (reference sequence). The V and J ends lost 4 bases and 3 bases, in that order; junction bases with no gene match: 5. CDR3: CATSTWTSGTTDTQYF. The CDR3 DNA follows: TGTGCCACCAGCACCTGGACTAGCGGGACGACAGATACGCAGTATTTT. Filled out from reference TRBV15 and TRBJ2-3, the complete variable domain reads DAMVIQNPRYQVTQFGKPVTLSCSQTLNHNVMYWYQQKSSQAPKLLFHYYDKDFNNEADTPDNFQSRRPNTSFCFLDIRSPGLGDTAMYLCATSTWTSGTTDTQYFGPGTRLTVL.

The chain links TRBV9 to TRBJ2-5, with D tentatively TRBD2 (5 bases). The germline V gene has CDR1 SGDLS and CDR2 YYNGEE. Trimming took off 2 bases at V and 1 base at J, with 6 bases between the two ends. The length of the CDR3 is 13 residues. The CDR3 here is CASSVDSQETQYF. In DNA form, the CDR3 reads TGTGCCAGCAGCGTGGACTCCCAAGAGACCCAGTACTTC.

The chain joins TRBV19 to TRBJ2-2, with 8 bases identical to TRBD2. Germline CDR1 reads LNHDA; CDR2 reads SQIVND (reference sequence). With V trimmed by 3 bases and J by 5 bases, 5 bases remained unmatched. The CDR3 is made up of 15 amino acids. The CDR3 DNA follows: TGTGCCAGTAGTATCGGACTAGCATGGACCGGGGAGCTGTTTTTT. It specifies CASSIGLAWTGELFF. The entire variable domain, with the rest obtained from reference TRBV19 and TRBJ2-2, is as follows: DGGITQSPKYLFRKEGQNVTLSCEQNLNHDAMYWYRQDPGQGLRLIYYSQIVNDFQKGDIAEGYSVSREKKESFPLTVTSAQKNPTAFYLCASSIGLAWTGELFFGEGSRLTVL.

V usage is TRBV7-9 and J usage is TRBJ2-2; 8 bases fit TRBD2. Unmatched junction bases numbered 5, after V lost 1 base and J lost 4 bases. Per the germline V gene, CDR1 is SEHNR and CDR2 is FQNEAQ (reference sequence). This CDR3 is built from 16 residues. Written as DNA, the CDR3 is TGTGCCAGCAGCTTAGGAGCGGGAGTAACCACCGGGGAGCTGTTTTTT. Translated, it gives CASSLGAGVTTGELFF.

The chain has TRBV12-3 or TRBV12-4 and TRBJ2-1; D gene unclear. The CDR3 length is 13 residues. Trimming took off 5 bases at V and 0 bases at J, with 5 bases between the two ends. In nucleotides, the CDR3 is TGTGCCAGCAGTGTTCGCTCCTACAATGAGCAGTTCTTC. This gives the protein CASSVRSYNEQFF.

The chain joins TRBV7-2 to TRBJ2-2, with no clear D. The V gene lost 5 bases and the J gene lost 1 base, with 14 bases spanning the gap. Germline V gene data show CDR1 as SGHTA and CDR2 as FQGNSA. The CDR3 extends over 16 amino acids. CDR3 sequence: CASSKMTRLNTGELFF. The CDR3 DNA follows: TGTGCCAGCAGCAAGATGACTCGATTGAACACCGGGGAGCTGTTTTTT.

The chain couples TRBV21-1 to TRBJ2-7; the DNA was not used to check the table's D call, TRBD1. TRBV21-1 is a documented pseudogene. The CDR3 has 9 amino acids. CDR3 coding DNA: TGTGCCAGCAACAAAACAACCTACTTC. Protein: CASNKTTYF.

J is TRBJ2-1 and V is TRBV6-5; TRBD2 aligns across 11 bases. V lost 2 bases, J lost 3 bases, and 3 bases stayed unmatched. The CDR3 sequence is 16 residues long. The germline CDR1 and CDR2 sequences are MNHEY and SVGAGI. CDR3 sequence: CASSYLAGGGYNEQFF. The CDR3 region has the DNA TGTGCCAGCAGTTACCTAGCGGGAGGAGGCTACAATGAGCAGTTCTTC.

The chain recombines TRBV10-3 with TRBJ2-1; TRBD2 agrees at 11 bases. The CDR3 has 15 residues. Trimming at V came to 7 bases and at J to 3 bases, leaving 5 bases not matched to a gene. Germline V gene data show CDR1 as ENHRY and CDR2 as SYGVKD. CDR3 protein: CAIKLAGVGYNEQFF. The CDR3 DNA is TGTGCCATCAAACTAGCGGGAGTCGGCTACAATGAGCAGTTCTTC.

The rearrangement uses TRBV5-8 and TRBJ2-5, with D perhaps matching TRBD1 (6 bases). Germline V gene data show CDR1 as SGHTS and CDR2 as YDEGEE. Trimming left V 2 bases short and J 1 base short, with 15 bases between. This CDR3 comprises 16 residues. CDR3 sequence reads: CASSFQGIWGQETQYF. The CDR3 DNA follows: TGTGCCAGCAGCTTCCAGGGGATCTGGGGCCAAGAGACCCAGTACTTC.

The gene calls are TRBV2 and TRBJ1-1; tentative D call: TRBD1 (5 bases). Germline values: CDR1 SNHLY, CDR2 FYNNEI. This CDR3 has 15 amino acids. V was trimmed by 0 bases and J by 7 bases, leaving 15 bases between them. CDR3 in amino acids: CASSEALGRAGEAFF. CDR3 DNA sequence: TGTGCCAGCAGTGAAGCGCTCGGCAGGGCTGGTGAAGCTTTCTTT.

This chain's CDR3 is CASIPSGPSWNTEAFF. For the CDR3, the DNA is TGTGCCAGCATCCCCTCTGGGCCCTCTTGGAACACTGAAGCTTTCTTT. This chain links TRBV28 with TRBJ1-1; D is ambiguous. Trimming stripped 7 bases from V and 1 base from J, with 19 bases between. The CDR3 is 16 amino acids. Germline V gene lookup returns CDR1 MDHEN and CDR2 SYDVKM.